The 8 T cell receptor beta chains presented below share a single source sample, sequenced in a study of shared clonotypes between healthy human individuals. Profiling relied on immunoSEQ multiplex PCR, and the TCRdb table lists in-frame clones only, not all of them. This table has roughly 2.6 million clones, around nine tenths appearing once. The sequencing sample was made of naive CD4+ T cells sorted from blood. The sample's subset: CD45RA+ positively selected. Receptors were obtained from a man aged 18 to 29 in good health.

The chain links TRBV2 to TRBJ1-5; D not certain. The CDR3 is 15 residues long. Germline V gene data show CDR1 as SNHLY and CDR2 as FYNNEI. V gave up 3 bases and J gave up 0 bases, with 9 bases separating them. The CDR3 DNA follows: TGTGCCAGCAGTGAGGAGACGCTTAGCAATCAGCCCCAGCATTTT. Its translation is CASSEETLSNQPQHF.

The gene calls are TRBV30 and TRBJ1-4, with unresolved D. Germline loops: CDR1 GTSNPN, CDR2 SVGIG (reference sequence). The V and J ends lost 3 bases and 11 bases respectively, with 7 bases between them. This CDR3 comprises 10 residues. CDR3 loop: CAWRKYKLFF. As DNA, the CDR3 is TGTGCCTGGAGAAAGTATAAACTGTTTTTT.

In DNA form, the CDR3 reads TGTGCCAGCACCCTGGGAGCTGGGGCCAACGTCCTGACTTTC. This codes for CASTLGAGANVLTF. J is TRBJ2-6 and V is TRBV7-2; perhaps TRBD2 as D (5 bases). In germline, CDR1 is SGHTA, CDR2 FQGNSA. Trimming took off 7 bases at V and 2 bases at J, with 9 bases between the two ends. CDR3 size: 14 residues. Looking up the rest from reference TRBV7-2 and TRBJ2-6 gives the full variable domain: GAGVSQSPSNKVTEKGKDVELRCDPISGHTALYWYRQSLGQGLEFLIYFQGNSAPDKSGLPSDRFSAERTGGSVSTLTIQRTQQEDSAVYLCASTLGAGANVLTFGAGSRLTVL.

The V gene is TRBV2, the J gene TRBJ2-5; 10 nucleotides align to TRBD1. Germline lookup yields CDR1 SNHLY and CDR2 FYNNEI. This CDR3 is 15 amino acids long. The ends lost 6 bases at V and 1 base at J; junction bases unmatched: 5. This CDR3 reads CASRGTGAPQETQYF. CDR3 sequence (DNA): TGTGCCAGCAGGGGGACAGGGGCGCCCCAAGAGACCCAGTACTTC.

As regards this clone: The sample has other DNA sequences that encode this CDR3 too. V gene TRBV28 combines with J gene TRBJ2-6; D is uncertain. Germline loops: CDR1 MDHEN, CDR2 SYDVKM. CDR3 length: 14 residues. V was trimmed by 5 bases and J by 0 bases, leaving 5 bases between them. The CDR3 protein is CASSRDSGANVLTF. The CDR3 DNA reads TGTGCCAGCAGTAGGGACTCTGGGGCCAACGTCCTGACTTTC.

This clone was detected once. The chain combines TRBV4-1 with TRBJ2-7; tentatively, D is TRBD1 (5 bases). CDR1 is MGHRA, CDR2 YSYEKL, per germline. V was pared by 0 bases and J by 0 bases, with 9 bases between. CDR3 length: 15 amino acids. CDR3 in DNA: TGCGCCAGCAGCCAAGACAGGGCTTCCTCCTACGAGCAGTACTTC. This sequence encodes CASSQDRASSYEQYF.

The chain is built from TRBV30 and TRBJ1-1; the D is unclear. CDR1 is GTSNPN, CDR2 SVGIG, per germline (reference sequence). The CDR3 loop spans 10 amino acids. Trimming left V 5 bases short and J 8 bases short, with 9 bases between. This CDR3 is CAWGRREAFF. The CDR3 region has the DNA TGTGCCTGGGGCAGGCGAGAAGCTTTCTTT.

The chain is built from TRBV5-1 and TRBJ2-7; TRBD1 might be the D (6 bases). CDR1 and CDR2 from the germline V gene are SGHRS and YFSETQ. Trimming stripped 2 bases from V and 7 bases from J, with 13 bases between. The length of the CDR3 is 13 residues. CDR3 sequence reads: CASSLLQGWEQYF. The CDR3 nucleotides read TGCGCCAGCAGCTTACTACAGGGATGGGAGCAGTACTTC.